The sequence of this T cell receptor beta chain was determined in a study of human T cells and chemical hapten exposure. In the study overall: Small pooled library volume differences chiefly drove per-sample TCR yield variation.

Original handling: From approximately 20,000 to 700,000 TCRs were found per sample, with a median of 95,638. A single record per CDR3 protein comes from TCRdb applying MiXCR to the 5' RACE reads. These V and J calls originate from TCRdb's pipeline instead of the authors' own analysis. The data contain about 140,000 distinct CDR3 sequences, around 4% of them singletons. Looked up from germline, CDR1 is SEHNR and CDR2 is FQNEAQ (reference sequence). This CDR3 region has 15 residues. With 7 bases removed from V and 6 bases from J, the gap between germline ends came to 20 bases. As to this clonotype: Its antigen remains unidentified. Just one base apart from a much larger clone, this may be a read error.

Study outcomes and limitations: With regard to DPC sensitization, TCRs above 1 in 1000 frequency did not change.

The authors extracted total RNA from unfractionated whole blood. The chain uses TRBV7-9 and TRBJ2-3; D is unclear. The TCR comes from a female donor in good health. The chain's CDR3 is CASNSGRPRADTQYF. CDR3 coding DNA: TGTGCCAGCAACTCGGGTCGCCCAAGAGCGGATACGCAGTATTTT. The whole variable domain, filled in from reference TRBV7-9 and TRBJ2-3, reads DTGVSQNPRHKITKRGQNVTFRCDPISEHNRLYWYRQTLGQGPEFLTYFQNEAQLEKSRLLSDRFSAERPKGSFSTLEIQRTEQGDSAMYLCASNSGRPRADTQYFGPGTRLTVL.